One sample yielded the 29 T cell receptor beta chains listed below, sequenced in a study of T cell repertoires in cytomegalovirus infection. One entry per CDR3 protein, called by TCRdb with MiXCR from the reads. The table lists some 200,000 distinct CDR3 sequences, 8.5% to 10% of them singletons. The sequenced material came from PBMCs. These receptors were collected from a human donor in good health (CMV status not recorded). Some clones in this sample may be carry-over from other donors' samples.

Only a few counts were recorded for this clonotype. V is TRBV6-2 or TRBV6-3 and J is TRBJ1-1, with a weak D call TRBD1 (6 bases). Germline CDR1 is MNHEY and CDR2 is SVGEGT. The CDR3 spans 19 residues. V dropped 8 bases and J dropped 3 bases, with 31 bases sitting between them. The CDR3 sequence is CASRQYRTDWDPSDTEAFF. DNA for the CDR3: TGTGCCAGCCGACAGTATAGGACAGATTGGGACCCTTCGGACACTGAAGCTTTCTTT.

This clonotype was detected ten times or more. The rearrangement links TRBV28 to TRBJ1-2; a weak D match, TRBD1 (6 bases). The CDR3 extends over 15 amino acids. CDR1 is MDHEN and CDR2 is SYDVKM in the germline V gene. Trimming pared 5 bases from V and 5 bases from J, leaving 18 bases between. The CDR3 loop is CASSPFAGGRYGYTF. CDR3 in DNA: TGTGCCAGCAGTCCCTTCGCGGGGGGCAGGTATGGCTACACCTTC.

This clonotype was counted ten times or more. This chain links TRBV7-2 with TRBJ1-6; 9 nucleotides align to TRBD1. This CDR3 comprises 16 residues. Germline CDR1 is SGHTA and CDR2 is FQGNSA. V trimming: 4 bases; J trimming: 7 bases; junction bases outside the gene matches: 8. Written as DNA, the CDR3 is TGTGCCAGCAGCTCTTCCGGGACAGGGTGGAATTCACCCCTCCACTTT. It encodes CASSSSGTGWNSPLHF.

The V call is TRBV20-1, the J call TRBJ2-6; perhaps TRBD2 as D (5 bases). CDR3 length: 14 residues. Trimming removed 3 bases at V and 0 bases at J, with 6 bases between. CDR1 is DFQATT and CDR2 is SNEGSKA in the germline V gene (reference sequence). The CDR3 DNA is TGCAGTGCTAGGGAGGACTCTGGGGCCAACGTCCTGACTTTC. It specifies CSAREDSGANVLTF.

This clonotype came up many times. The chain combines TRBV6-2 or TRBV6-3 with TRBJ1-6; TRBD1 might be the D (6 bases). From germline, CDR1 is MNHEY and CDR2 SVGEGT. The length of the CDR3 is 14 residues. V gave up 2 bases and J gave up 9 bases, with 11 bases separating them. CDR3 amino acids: CASSYGQYGSPLHF. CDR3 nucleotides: TGTGCCAGCAGTTACGGACAGTATGGTTCACCCCTCCACTTT.

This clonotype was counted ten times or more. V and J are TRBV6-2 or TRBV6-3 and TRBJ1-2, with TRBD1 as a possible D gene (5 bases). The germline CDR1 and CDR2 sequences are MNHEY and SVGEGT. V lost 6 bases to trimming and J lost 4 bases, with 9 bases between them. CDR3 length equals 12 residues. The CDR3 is CASRQDGYGYTF. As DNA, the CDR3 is TGTGCCAGCAGACAGGACGGCTATGGCTACACCTTC.

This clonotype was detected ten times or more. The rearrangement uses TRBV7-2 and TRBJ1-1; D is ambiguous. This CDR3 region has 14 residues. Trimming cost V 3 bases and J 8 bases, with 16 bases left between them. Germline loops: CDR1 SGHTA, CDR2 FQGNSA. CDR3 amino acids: CASSFQRVGGEAFF. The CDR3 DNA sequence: TGTGCCAGCAGCTTCCAGAGGGTGGGTGGGGAAGCTTTCTTT.

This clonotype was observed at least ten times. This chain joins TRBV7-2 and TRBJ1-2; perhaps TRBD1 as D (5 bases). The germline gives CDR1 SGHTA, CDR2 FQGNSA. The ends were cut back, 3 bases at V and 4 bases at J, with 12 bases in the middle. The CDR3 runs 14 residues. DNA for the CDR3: TGTGCCAGCAGCTTTTCCTCGGGACCCTATGGCTACACCTTC. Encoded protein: CASSFSSGPYGYTF.

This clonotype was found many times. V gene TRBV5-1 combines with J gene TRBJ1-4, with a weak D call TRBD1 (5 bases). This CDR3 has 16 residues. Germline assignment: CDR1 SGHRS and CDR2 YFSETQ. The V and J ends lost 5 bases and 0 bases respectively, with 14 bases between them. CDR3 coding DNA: TGCGCCAGCAGTTCGACTCCGGGGGCAACTAATGAAAAACTGTTTTTT. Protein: CASSSTPGATNEKLFF. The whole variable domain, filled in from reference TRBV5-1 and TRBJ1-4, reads KAGVTQTPRYLIKTRGQQVTLSCSPISGHRSVSWYQQTPGQGLQFLFEYFSETQRNKGNFPGRFSGRQFSNSRSEMNVSTLELGDSALYLCASSSTPGATNEKLFFGSGTQLSVL.

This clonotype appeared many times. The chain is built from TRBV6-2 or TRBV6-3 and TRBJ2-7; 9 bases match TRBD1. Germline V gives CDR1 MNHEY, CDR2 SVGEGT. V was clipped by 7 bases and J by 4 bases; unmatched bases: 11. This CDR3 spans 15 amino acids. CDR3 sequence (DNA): TGTGCCAGCACCGACTTCAGGACAGGGGATTACGAGCAGTACTTC. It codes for CASTDFRTGDYEQYF.

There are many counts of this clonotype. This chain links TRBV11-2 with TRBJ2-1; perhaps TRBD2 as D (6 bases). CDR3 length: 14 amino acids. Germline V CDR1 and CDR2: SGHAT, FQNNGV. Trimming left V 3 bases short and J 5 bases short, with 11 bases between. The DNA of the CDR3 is TGTGCCAGCAGCTTCGGGGGTCGTAACAATGAGCAGTTCTTC. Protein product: CASSFGGRNNEQFF.

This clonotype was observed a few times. The CDR3 DNA is TGTGCCAGCAGCTTGGCGACAGGGGTGTTCTACGAGCAGTACTTC. It is translated as CASSLATGVFYEQYF. This chain joins TRBV5-6 and TRBJ2-7; 8 bases agree with TRBD1. Germline CDR1 and CDR2: SGHDT and YYEEEE. J gave up 3 bases and V 0 bases, and 5 bases lay outside the gene matches. The CDR3 consists of 15 residues.

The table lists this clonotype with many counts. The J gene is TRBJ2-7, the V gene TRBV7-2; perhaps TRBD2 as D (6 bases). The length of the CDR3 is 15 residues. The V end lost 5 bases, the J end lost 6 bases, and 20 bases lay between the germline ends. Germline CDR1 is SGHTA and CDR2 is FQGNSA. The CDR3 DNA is TGTGCCAGCAGCCCCCCCGGGAGACAGCAATCCGAGCAGTACTTC. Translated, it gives CASSPPGRQQSEQYF.

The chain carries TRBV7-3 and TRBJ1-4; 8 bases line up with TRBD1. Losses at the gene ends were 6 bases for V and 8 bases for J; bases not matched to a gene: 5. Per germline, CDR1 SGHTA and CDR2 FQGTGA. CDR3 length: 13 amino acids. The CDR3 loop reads CASSSGQGEKLFF. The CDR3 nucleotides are TGTGCCAGCAGTTCTGGACAGGGCGAAAAACTGTTTTTT.

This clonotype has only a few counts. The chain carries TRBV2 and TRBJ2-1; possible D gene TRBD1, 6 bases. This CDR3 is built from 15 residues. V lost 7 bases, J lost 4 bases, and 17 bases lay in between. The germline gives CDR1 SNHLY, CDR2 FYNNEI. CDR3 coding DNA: TGTGCCAGCACCGAAGACCGGGACACTTACAATGAGCAGTTCTTC. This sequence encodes CASTEDRDTYNEQFF. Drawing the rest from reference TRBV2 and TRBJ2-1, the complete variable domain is EPEVTQTPSHQVTQMGQEVILRCVPISNHLYFYWYRQILGQKVEFLVSFYNNEISEKSEIFDDQFSVERPDGSNFTLKIRSTKLEDSAMYFCASTEDRDTYNEQFFGPGTRLTVL.

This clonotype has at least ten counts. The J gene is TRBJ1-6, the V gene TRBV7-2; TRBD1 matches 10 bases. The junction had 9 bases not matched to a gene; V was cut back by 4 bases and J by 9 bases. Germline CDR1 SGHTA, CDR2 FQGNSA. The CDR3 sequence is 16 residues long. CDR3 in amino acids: CASSSGTGTGVSPLHF. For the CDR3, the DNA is TGTGCCAGCAGCTCAGGAACCGGGACAGGGGTTTCACCCCTCCACTTT.

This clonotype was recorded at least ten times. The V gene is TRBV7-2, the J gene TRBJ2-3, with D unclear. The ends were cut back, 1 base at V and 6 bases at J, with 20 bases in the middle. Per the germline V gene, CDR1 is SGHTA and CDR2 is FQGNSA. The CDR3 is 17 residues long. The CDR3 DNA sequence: TGTGCCAGCAGCTTAGTAGGAACCCGGGCCTCCCCCGATACGCAGTATTTT. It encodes CASSLVGTRASPDTQYF.

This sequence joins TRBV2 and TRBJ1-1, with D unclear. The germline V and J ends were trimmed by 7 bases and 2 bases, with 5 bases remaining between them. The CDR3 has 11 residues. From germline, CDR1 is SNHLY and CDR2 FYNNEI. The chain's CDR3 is CASIDNTEAFF. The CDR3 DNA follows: TGTGCCAGCATCGACAACACTGAAGCTTTCTTT.

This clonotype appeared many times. CDR3 sequence reads: CASSRLPGELFF. CDR3 nucleotides: TGTGCCAGCAGTCGACTACCCGGGGAGCTGTTTTTT. The chain is built from TRBV6-2 or TRBV6-3 and TRBJ2-2; tentatively, D is TRBD2 (5 bases). Between the trimmed V and J ends, which lost 5 bases and 6 bases, there was a span of 7 bases. This CDR3 has 12 residues. Per the germline V gene, CDR1 is MNHEY and CDR2 is SVGEGT.

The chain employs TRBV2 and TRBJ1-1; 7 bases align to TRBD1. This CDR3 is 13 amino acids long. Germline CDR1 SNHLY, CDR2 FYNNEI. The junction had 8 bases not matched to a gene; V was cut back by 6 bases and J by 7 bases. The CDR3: CASSQETGSEAFF. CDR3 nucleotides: TGTGCCAGCAGCCAAGAGACAGGGAGTGAAGCTTTCTTT.

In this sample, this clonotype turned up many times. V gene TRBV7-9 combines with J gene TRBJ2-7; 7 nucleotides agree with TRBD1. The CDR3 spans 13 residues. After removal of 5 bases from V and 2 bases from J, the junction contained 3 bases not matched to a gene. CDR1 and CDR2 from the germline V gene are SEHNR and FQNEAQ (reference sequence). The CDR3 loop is CASSPQGTYEQYF. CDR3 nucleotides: TGTGCCAGCAGCCCACAGGGGACCTACGAGCAGTACTTC.

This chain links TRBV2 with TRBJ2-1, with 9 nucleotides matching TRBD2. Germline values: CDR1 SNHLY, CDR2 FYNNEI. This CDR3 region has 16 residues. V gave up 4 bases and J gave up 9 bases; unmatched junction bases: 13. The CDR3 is CASSAKEIAGVSEQFF. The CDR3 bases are TGTGCCAGCAGTGCCAAGGAAATAGCGGGAGTTAGTGAGCAGTTCTTC.

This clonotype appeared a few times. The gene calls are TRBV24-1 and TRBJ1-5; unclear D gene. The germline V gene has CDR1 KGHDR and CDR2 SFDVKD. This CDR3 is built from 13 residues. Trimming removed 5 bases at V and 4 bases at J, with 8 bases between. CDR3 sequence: CATSGTLNQPQHF. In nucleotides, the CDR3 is TGTGCCACCAGTGGGACCTTAAATCAGCCCCAGCATTTT.

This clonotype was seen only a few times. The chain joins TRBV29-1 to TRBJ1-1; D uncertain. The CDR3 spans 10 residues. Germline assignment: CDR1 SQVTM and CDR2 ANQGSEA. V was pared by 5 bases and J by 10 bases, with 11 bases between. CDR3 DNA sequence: TGCAGCGTTATAACCTTTGGAGCTTTCTTT. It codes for CSVITFGAFF. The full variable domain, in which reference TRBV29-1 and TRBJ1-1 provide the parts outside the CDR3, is SAVISQKPSRDICQRGTSLTIQCQVDSQVTMMFWYRQQPGQSLTLIATANQGSEATYESGFVIDKFPISRPNLTFSTLTVSNMSPEDSSIYLCSVITFGAFFGQGTRLTVV.

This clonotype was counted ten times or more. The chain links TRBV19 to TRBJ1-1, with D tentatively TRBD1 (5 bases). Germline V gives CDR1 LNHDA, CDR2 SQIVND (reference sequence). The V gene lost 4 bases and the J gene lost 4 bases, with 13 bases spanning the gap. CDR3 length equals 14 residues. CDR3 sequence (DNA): TGTGCCAGTAGTAACCAGGGAGGGAGCACTGAAGCTTTCTTT. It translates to CASSNQGGSTEAFF.

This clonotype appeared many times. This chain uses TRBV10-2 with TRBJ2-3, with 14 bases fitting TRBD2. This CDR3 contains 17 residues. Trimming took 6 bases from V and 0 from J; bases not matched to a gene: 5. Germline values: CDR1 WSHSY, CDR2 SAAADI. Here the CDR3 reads CASRGLAGVTSTDTQYF. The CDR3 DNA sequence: TGCGCCAGCAGGGGACTAGCGGGAGTAACTAGCACAGATACGCAGTATTTT.

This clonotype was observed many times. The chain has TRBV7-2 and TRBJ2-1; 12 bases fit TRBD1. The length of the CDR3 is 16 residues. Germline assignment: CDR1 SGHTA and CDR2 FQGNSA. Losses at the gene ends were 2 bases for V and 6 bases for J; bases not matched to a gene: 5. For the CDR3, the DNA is TGTGCCAGCAGCTTAAGGGGACAGGGGGCGAGCAATGAGCAGTTCTTC. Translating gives CASSLRGQGASNEQFF.

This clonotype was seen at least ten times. The CDR3 coding sequence is TGTGCCAGCAGCTCCAGGGAGGGACAGTTGCATCAGCCCCAGCATTTT. This translates into CASSSREGQLHQPQHF. The chain employs TRBV7-9 and TRBJ1-5; the match to TRBD1 covers 7 bases. The CDR3 runs 16 residues. Trimming removed 4 bases from V and 5 bases from J; junction bases left unmatched: 11. Germline lookup yields CDR1 SEHNR and CDR2 FQNEAQ (reference sequence).

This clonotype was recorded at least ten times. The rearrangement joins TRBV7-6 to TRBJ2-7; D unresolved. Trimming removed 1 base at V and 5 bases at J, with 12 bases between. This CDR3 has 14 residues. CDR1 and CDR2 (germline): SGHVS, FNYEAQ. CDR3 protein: CASSLEGNGNEQYF. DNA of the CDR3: TGTGCCAGCAGCTTAGAGGGAAACGGCAACGAGCAGTACTTC.